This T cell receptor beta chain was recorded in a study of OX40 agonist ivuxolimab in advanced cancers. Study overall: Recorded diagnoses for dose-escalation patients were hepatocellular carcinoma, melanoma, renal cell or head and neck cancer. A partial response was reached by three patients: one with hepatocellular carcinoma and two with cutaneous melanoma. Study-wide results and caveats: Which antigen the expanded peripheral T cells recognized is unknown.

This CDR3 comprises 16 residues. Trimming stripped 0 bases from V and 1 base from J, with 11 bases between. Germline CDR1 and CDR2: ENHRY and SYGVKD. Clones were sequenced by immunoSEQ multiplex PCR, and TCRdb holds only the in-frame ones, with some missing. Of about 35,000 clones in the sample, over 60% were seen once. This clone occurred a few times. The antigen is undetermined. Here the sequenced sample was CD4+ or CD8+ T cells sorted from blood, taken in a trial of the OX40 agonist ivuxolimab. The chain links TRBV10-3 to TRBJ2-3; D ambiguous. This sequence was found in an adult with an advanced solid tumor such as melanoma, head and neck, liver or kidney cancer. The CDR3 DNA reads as TGTGCCATCAGTGAGTCGAATGTGGCGGGCACAGATACGCAGTATTTT. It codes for CAISESNVAGTDTQYF.